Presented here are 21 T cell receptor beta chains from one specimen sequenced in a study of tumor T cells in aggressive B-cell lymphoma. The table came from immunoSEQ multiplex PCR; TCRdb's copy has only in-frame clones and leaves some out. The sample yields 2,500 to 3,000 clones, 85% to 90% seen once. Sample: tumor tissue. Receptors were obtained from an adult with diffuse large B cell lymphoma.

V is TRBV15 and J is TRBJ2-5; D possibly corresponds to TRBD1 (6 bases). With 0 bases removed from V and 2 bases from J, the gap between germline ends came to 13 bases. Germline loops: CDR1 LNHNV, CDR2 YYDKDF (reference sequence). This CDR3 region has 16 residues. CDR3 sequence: CATSRDRATGQETQYF. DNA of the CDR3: TGTGCCACCAGCAGAGATCGTGCGACAGGACAAGAGACCCAGTACTTC. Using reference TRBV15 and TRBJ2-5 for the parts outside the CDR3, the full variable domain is DAMVIQNPRYQVTQFGKPVTLSCSQTLNHNVMYWYQQKSSQAPKLLFHYYDKDFNNEADTPDNFQSRRPNTSFCFLDIRSPGLGDTAMYLCATSRDRATGQETQYFGPGTRLLVL.

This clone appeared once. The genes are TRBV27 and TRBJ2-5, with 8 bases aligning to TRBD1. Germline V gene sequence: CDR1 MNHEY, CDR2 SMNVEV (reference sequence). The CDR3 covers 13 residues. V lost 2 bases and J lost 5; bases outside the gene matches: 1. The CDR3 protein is CASSLNRGETQYF. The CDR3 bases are TGTGCCAGCAGTTTAAACAGGGGGGAGACCCAGTACTTC.

This chain's CDR3 is CASRNSATGAHYGYTF. The CDR3 DNA is TGTGCCAGTAGAAACTCGGCGACAGGGGCCCACTATGGCTACACCTTC. The V gene is TRBV19, the J gene TRBJ1-2, with TRBD1 matching 8 bases. The germline V gene encodes CDR1 LNHDA and CDR2 SQIVND (reference sequence). The CDR3 spans 16 residues. With V trimmed by 6 bases and J by 3 bases, 12 bases remained unmatched.

The CDR3 bases are TGCGCCAGCAGTCAGGACAGGGTGCAATCCGGGGAGCTGTTTTTT. Protein product: CASSQDRVQSGELFF. The chain uses TRBV5-1 and TRBJ2-2, with 8 bases aligning to TRBD1. Germline V gene lookup returns CDR1 SGHRS and CDR2 YFSETQ. This CDR3 comprises 15 residues. V gave up 5 bases and J gave up 6 bases; unmatched junction bases: 9.

CDR3 sequence (DNA): TGTGCCAGCAGCGACGGACAGGGTGTCGCTAATGAAAAACTGTTTTTT. Translating it yields CASSDGQGVANEKLFF. The chain employs TRBV5-8 and TRBJ1-4; 8 bases match TRBD1. J was trimmed by 3 bases and V by 4 bases; bases with no gene match: 8. CDR3 length: 16 amino acids. Germline V gene sequence: CDR1 SGHTS, CDR2 YDEGEE.

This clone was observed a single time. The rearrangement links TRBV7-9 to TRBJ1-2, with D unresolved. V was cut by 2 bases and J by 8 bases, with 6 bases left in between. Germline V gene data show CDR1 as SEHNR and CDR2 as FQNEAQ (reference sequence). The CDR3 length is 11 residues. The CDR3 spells CASSLLSGYTF. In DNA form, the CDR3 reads TGTGCCAGCAGCTTATTGAGCGGCTACACCTTC.

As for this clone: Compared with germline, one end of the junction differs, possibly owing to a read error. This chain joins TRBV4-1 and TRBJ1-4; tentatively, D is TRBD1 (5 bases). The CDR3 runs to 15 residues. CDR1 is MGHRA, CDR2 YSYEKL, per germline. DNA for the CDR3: TGCGCCACCAGCGGGGCGGCTGCGATCGGTGAAAAACTGTTTTTT. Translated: CATSGAAAIGEKLFF.

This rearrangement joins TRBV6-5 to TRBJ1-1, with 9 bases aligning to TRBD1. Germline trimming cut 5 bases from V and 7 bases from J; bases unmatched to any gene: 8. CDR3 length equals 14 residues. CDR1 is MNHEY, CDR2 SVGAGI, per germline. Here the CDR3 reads CASSPTGGVGEAFF. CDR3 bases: TGTGCCAGCAGTCCGACAGGGGGGGTTGGTGAAGCTTTCTTT.

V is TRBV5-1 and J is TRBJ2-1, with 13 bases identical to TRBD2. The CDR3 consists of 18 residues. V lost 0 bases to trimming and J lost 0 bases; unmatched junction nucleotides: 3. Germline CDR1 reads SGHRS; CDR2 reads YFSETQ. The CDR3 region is CASSLGTSGGRSYNEQFF. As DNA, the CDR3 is TGCGCCAGCAGCTTGGGGACTAGCGGGGGCCGCTCCTACAATGAGCAGTTCTTC.

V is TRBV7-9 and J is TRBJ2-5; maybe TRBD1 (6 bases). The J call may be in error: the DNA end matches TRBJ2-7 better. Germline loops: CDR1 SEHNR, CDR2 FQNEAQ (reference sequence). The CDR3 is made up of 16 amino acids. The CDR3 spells CASSLFPQGRTYEQYF. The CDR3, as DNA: TGTGCCAGCAGCTTATTTCCACAGGGTAGAACCTACGAGCAGTACTTC.

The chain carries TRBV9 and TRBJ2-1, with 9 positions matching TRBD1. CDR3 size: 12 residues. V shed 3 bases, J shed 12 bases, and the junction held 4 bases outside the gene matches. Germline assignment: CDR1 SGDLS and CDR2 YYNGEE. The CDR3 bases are TGTGCCAGCAGCGAAGGACAGGGGTTGCAGTTCTTC. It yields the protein CASSEGQGLQFF.

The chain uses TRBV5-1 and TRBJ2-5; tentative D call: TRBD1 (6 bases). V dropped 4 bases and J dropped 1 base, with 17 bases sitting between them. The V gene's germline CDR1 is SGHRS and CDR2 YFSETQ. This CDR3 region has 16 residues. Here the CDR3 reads CASSITGRAPQETQYF. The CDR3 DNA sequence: TGCGCCAGCAGCATCACAGGGCGTGCCCCCCAAGAGACCCAGTACTTC.

The CDR3 sequence: CASSPPTGAGLELFF. The CDR3, as DNA: TGTGCCAGCAGCCCACCGACAGGGGCTGGTTTAGAACTGTTTTTT. The chain recombines TRBV7-9 with TRBJ1-4; TRBD1 agrees at 8 bases. The CDR3 contains 15 residues. V was pared by 5 bases and J by 12 bases, with 14 bases of the junction left unmatched. Germline-derived CDR1 and CDR2 are SEHNR and FQNEAQ (reference sequence).

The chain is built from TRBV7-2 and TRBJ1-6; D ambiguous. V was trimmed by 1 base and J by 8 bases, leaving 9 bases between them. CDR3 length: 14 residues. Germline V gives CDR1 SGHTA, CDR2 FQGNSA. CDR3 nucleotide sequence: TGTGCCAGCAGCTTAGTCCAGGTTTATTCACCCCTCCACTTT. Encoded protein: CASSLVQVYSPLHF.

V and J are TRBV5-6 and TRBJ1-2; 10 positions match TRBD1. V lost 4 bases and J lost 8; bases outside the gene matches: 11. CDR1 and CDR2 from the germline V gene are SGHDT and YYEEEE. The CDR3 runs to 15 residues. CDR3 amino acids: CASSPTTGGAEGYTF. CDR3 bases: TGTGCCAGCAGCCCAACGACAGGGGGCGCGGAAGGCTACACCTTC.

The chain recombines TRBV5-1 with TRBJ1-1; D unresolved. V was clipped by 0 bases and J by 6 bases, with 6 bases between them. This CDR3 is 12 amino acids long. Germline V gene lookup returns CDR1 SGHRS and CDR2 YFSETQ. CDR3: CASSLDFAEAFF. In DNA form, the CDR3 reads TGCGCCAGCAGCTTGGACTTCGCTGAAGCTTTCTTT.

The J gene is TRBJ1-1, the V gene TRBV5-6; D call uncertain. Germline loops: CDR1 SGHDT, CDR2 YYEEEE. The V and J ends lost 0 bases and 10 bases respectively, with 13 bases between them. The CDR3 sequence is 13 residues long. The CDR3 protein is CASSLGNPAGAFF. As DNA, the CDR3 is TGTGCCAGCAGCTTGGGAAACCCCGCGGGAGCTTTCTTT.

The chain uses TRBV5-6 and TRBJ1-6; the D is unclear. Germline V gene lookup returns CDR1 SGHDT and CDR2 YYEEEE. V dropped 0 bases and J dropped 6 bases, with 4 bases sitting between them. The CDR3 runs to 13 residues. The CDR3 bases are TGTGCCAGCAGCTTGGGCGGTAATTCACCCCTCCACTTT. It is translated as CASSLGGNSPLHF.

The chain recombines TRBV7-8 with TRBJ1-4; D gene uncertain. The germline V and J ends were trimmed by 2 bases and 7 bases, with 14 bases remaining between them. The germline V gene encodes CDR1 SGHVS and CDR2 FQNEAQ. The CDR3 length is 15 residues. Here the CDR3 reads CASSLFRPRGEKLFF. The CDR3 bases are TGTGCCAGCAGCTTATTTAGACCTCGGGGTGAAAAACTGTTTTTT.

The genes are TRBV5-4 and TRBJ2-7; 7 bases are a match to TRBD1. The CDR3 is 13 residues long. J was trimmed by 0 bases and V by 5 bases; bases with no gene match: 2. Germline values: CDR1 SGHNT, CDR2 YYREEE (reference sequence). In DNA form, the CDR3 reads TGTGCCAGCAGGGACAGGAGCTCCTACGAGCAGTACTTC. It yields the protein CASRDRSSYEQYF. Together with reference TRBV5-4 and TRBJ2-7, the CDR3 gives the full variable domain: ETGVTQSPTHLIKTRGQQVTLRCSSQSGHNTVSWYQQALGQGPQFIFQYYREEENGRGNFPPRFSGLQFPNYSSELNVNALELDDSALYLCASRDRSSYEQYFGPGTRLTVT.

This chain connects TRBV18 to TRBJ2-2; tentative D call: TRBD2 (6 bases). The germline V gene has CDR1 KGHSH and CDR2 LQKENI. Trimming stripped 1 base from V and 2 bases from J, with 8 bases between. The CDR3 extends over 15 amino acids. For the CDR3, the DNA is TGTGCCAGCTCACCACTGGGAGGTAACACCGGGGAGCTGTTTTTT. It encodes CASSPLGGNTGELFF.